Sequencing of this TCR beta chain was carried out in a study of cytomegalovirus exposure and HLA in healthy donors. This PCR relied on a set of 60 Vbeta primers and 13 Jbeta primers. Assay used: immunoSEQ multiplex PCR; TCRdb lists only in-frame clones, some missing. The table records 130,000 to 150,000 clones, more than 60% of them present only once. Concerning this clone: Its cognate antigen is unknown.

Study-level points and caveats: The majority of TCR sequences were rare, yet some public TCRs appeared in many donors. Accounts indicate the classifier identified cytomegalovirus status with strong specificity and sensitivity. Other equally common chains were less clonally expanded than HLA-associated TCR beta chains, a later analysis showed. Association of a missense DCLRE1C variant with TCR beta V- and J-gene trimming was reported in a later analysis.

V was pared by 0 bases and J by 8 bases, with 7 bases of the junction left unmatched. The CDR3 covers 16 residues. Germline CDR1 SGHNT, CDR2 YYREEE (reference sequence). The chain employs TRBV5-4 and TRBJ2-1, with TRBD2 matching 11 bases. The sequence derives from a male donor in good health and CMV-seronegative. The sample was PBMCs. The CDR3 reads CASSLETSGGLDEQFF. Here the CDR3 DNA reads TGTGCCAGCAGCTTGGAAACTAGCGGGGGTTTGGATGAGCAGTTCTTC.